This TCR beta chain emerged from a study of beta chain features in type 1 diabetes. The entirety of the isolated RNA underwent reverse transcription, so expressed TCRB transcripts were sequenced. Measured with immunoSEQ multiplex PCR; TCRdb has only the in-frame clones, and not every one. The table records over 650,000 clones, around an eighth of them present only once. There are a few counts of this clone. Its antigen is not identified. The V segment lost 7 bases and the J segment 5 bases; nucleotides outside the gene matches: 11. CDR1 and CDR2 (germline): MNHEY, SVGAGI. The length of the CDR3 is 15 residues. Points from the study as a whole: The cDNA sequencing approach could over-represent high-TCR-expressing cells. For patients and controls alike, PCR might favor shorter templates to the same degree. TCRB CDR3 length was moderately but significantly reduced in all four CD4+ subsets of Type 1 diabetes patients.

The clonotype originates from a man aged 18-30 years with type 1 diabetes. The sample taken for sequencing was naive CD4+ T cells from blood. V and J are TRBV6-5 and TRBJ1-1, with 9 bases lining up with TRBD1. The DNA of the CDR3 is TGTGCCAGCAAAAAACAGGGGGCGAGGAGAACTGAAGCTTTCTTT. It codes for CASKKQGARRTEAFF.